The clone carrying this T cell receptor (beta chain) was detected only a few times. V dropped 1 base and J dropped 3 bases, with 8 bases sitting between them. The CDR3 is made up of 14 amino acids. Germline V CDR1 and CDR2: SGHNT, YYREEE (reference sequence). This entry is derived from a study of cytomegalovirus exposure and HLA in healthy donors. Amplification used 60 Vbeta primers and 13 Jbeta primers. Profiling relied on immunoSEQ multiplex PCR, and the TCRdb table lists in-frame clones only, not all of them. The sample lists 180,000 or so clones; 80% to 90% were seen once. The sample consisted of PBMCs. The V and J genes are TRBV5-4 and TRBJ1-5, with unresolved D. This sequence was found in a man between 18 and 35 years old in good health and CMV-seropositive. The CDR3 spells CASSLRGPNQPQHF. For the CDR3, the DNA is TGTGCCAGCAGCTTGAGAGGTCCCAATCAGCCCCAGCATTTT.